One sample yielded the 18 T cell receptor beta chains listed below, sequenced in a study of immune cell composition in non-small cell lung cancer. TCRdb's table, derived via immunoSEQ multiplex PCR, lists solely in-frame clones and lacks some. This sample has roughly 14,000 clones, with around 69% found just once. The specimen was lung tumor tissue. The receptors shown here come from a human donor with non-small cell lung cancer.

The V gene is TRBV4-3, the J gene TRBJ2-7; 8 bases are shared with TRBD1. J lost 4 bases, V lost 0 bases, and 5 bases had no gene match. CDR1 is LGHNA, CDR2 YSLEER, per germline. This CDR3 region has 15 residues. Here the CDR3 reads CASSQEGGQGYEQYF. CDR3 in DNA: TGCGCCAGCAGCCAAGAGGGCGGACAGGGATACGAGCAGTACTTC.

The chain joins TRBV7-2 to TRBJ2-2; 14 bases agree with TRBD2. V lost 2 bases to trimming and J lost 8 bases; unmatched junction nucleotides: 13. The CDR3 totals 19 residues. CDR1 is SGHTA and CDR2 is FQGNSA in the germline V gene. CDR3 sequence reads: CASSLWAPGLAGASGELFF. The CDR3 coding sequence is TGTGCCAGCAGCTTATGGGCACCGGGACTAGCGGGGGCGAGTGGGGAGCTGTTTTTT.

The rearrangement joins TRBV4-2 to TRBJ1-2; D call uncertain. V lost 0 bases and J 9 bases, leaving 8 bases between the germline ends. The germline V gene has CDR1 LGHNA and CDR2 YNFKEQ. The CDR3 loop spans 12 amino acids. CDR3 sequence: CASSQEGRRYTF. The CDR3, as DNA: TGTGCCAGCAGCCAAGAGGGGAGGCGCTACACCTTC.

This chain uses TRBV14 with TRBJ2-2, with TRBD1 as a possible D gene (5 bases). The CDR3 length is 16 residues. Germline V lookup: CDR1 SGHDN, CDR2 FVKESK. The ends were cut back, 6 bases at V and 3 bases at J, with 17 bases in the middle. CDR3 in amino acids: CASSPTTDSYTGELFF. Here the CDR3 DNA reads TGTGCCAGCAGTCCTACTACTGACAGTTACACCGGGGAGCTGTTTTTT.

This clone was counted once. The gene calls are TRBV6-5 and TRBJ2-7; D remains ambiguous. The V and J ends lost 0 bases and 0 bases respectively, with 3 bases between them. Per germline, CDR1 MNHEY and CDR2 SVGAGI. The CDR3 has 13 residues. DNA for the CDR3: TGTGCCAGCAGTTACTCCGGCTCCTACGAGCAGTACTTC. Amino acid sequence: CASSYSGSYEQYF.

Only a few counts were recorded for this clone. The chain has TRBV18 and TRBJ2-1; the match to TRBD1 covers 8 bases. Germline V gene sequence: CDR1 KGHSH, CDR2 LQKENI. The CDR3 is made up of 14 amino acids. After removal of 3 bases from V and 8 bases from J, the junction contained 6 bases not matched to a gene. DNA for the CDR3: TGTGCCAGCTCACCTGAGACAGGGGTCTATGAGCAGTTCTTC. It yields the protein CASSPETGVYEQFF.

This clone has more than one count but fewer than ten. The V and J genes are TRBV6-5 and TRBJ1-1; D possibly corresponds to TRBD1 (5 bases). The CDR3 totals 16 residues. Trimming cost V 2 bases and J 4 bases, with 17 bases left between them. Germline V lookup: CDR1 MNHEY, CDR2 SVGAGI. Written as DNA, the CDR3 is TGTGCCAGCAGTTACGGGGGGTCTCTATTCAGCACTGAAGCTTTCTTT. It is translated as CASSYGGSLFSTEAFF.

The J gene is TRBJ2-1, the V gene TRBV25-1; 8 nucleotides align to TRBD2. From germline, CDR1 is MGHDK and CDR2 SYGVNS. CDR3 size: 15 residues. The junction had 6 bases not matched to a gene; V was cut back by 4 bases and J by 4 bases. For the CDR3, the DNA is TGTGCCAGCAGTGTGCCGGGACTAGAATACAATGAGCAGTTCTTC. Translating gives CASSVPGLEYNEQFF.

The count of this clone is one. The rearrangement uses TRBV4-2 and TRBJ2-2; D call uncertain. CDR1 is LGHNA and CDR2 is YNFKEQ in the germline V gene. There are 14 residues in the CDR3. The ends were cut back, 0 bases at V and 4 bases at J, with 6 bases in the middle. CDR3 sequence: CASSQEVVTGELFF. The DNA for the CDR3 is TGTGCCAGCAGCCAAGAGGTAGTCACCGGGGAGCTGTTTTTT.

This chain joins TRBV7-2 and TRBJ2-5; D uncertain. Germline-derived CDR1 and CDR2 are SGHTA and FQGNSA. The germline V and J ends were trimmed by 5 bases and 1 base, with 8 bases remaining between them. The CDR3 totals 13 residues. The CDR3 protein is CASSLQIQETQYF. CDR3 in DNA: TGTGCCAGCAGCCTACAGATCCAAGAGACCCAGTACTTC.

About this clone itself: Relative to the germline gene, one junction end is altered; a read error may explain this. The chain joins TRBV7-7 to TRBJ2-3; 8 bases are shared with TRBD2. Germline values: CDR1 SSHAT, CDR2 FNYEAQ (reference sequence). The CDR3 has 15 residues. The CDR3 reads CASSQGLGPVDTQYF. The CDR3 DNA is TGTGCTAGCAGCCAGGGACTAGGCCCCGTGGATACGCAGTATTTT.

This CDR3 is CASSQGEGFRRNYGYTF. The CDR3 DNA reads as TGCGCCAGCAGCCAGGGGGAGGGGTTTCGGCGTAACTATGGCTACACCTTC. The chain links TRBV4-1 to TRBJ1-2; maybe TRBD1 (5 bases). V shed 3 bases and J shed 1 base, with 18 bases lying between them. Germline V gene sequence: CDR1 MGHRA, CDR2 YSYEKL. This CDR3 is built from 17 residues.

This chain uses TRBV6-5 with TRBJ2-7; TRBD2 is a possible D gene (6 bases). V was trimmed by 7 bases and J by 2 bases, leaving 15 bases between them. The germline V gene encodes CDR1 MNHEY and CDR2 SVGAGI. The CDR3 totals 14 residues. This CDR3 is CASTRGVGPYEQYF. CDR3 DNA: TGTGCCAGCACGCGGGGCGTAGGCCCCTACGAGCAGTACTTC.

This clone was seen a few times. The gene calls are TRBV5-1 and TRBJ2-7; 9 nucleotides match TRBD1. CDR3 length equals 15 residues. J lost 5 bases, V lost 4 bases, and 10 bases had no gene match. The germline CDR1 and CDR2 sequences are SGHRS and YFSETQ. CDR3 region: CASSVGTGPLNEQYF. The CDR3 DNA reads TGCGCCAGCAGCGTGGGGACAGGGCCCCTGAACGAGCAGTACTTC.

There are a few counts of this clone. This rearrangement joins TRBV6-4 to TRBJ1-2, with D unresolved. Germline CDR1 is MRHNA and CDR2 is SNTAGT. The CDR3 length is 14 residues. The germline V and J ends were trimmed by 6 bases and 0 bases, with 11 bases remaining between them. This CDR3 reads CASSAGRSNYGYTF. The CDR3 DNA is TGTGCCAGCAGCGCCGGGAGGTCTAACTATGGCTACACCTTC.

The chain carries TRBV9 and TRBJ1-6; TRBD1 aligns across 8 bases. The CDR3 length is 15 residues. CDR1 and CDR2 (germline): SGDLS, YYNGEE. V was pared by 3 bases and J by 10 bases, with 9 bases of the junction left unmatched. CDR3 residues: CASSGQGTTESPLHF. The CDR3 region has the DNA TGTGCCAGCAGCGGACAGGGGACCACTGAATCACCCCTCCACTTT.

This sequence joins TRBV7-6 and TRBJ2-1; 8 nucleotides line up with TRBD1. The CDR3 is 18 amino acids. Germline V CDR1 and CDR2: SGHVS, FNYEAQ. Unmatched junction bases numbered 18, after V lost 4 bases and J lost 7 bases. CDR3 coding DNA: TGTGCCAGCAGCTGGGATTCCCGGACAGGGAAGGTGGGGAATGAGCAGTTCTTC. Its translation: CASSWDSRTGKVGNEQFF.

This clone showed up just a few times. The V call is TRBV9, the J call TRBJ1-1; D gene ambiguous. Deletions cut 8 bases from V and 0 bases from J, with 11 bases between. The germline CDR1 and CDR2 sequences are SGDLS and YYNGEE. This CDR3 comprises 13 residues. The CDR3 here is CASSVALNTEAFF. The CDR3 DNA sequence: TGTGCCAGTTCGGTAGCTTTGAACACTGAAGCTTTCTTT.